This passage covers 31 T cell receptor beta chains from one sample sequenced in a study of response to subunit inactivated influenza vaccine. TCRdb re-derived calls from the RT-PCR reads in MiXCR, one entry per CDR3 protein. Here the sample spans roughly 780,000 distinct CDR3 sequences, about a fifth being singletons. The sequencing used PBMCs from blood, collected roughly 5 days after vaccination. These receptors all come from a man aged 50 or older who received an inactivated influenza vaccine.

This clonotype was counted ten times or more. This sequence joins TRBV29-1 and TRBJ2-5; perhaps TRBD2 as D (6 bases). Germline V gene data show CDR1 as SQVTM and CDR2 as ANQGSEA. V was shortened by 7 bases and J by 3 bases, with 12 bases between the two germline ends. The CDR3 runs 12 residues. CDR3 bases: TGCAGCGCCGGGACTTACAAAGAGACCCAGTACTTC. Its translation: CSAGTYKETQYF.

The chain has TRBV2 and TRBJ2-2; TRBD1 is a possible D gene (5 bases). The ends were cut back, 11 bases at V and 3 bases at J, with 13 bases in the middle. Germline CDR1 reads SNHLY; CDR2 reads FYNNEI. CDR3 length: 13 amino acids. CDR3 in amino acids: CAGRGRDTGELFF. For the CDR3, the DNA is TGTGCCGGCCGAGGCAGGGACACCGGGGAGCTGTTTTTT.

This rearrangement joins TRBV6-1 to TRBJ1-1; D is uncertain. Germline V gene lookup returns CDR1 MNHNS and CDR2 SASEGT. Trimming stripped 5 bases from V and 1 base from J, with 14 bases between. There are 15 residues in the CDR3. CDR3 bases: TGTGCCAGCAGTCCTTACTTCCTGGAGAACACTGAAGCTTTCTTT. Protein sequence: CASSPYFLENTEAFF.

This clonotype was observed a few times. CDR3 loop: CASSVTGRYEQYF. DNA for the CDR3: TGCGCCAGCAGCGTGACAGGGCGCTACGAGCAGTACTTC. The genes are TRBV5-1 and TRBJ2-7, with 7 bases that match TRBD1. This CDR3 spans 13 amino acids. In germline, CDR1 is SGHRS, CDR2 YFSETQ. Trimming removed 4 bases from V and 3 bases from J; junction bases left unmatched: 4.

This clonotype was seen many times. The rearrangement uses TRBV29-1 and TRBJ1-1, with D maybe TRBD1 (5 bases). The CDR3 totals 15 residues. Germline values: CDR1 SQVTM, CDR2 ANQGSEA. Between the trimmed V and J ends, which lost 5 bases and 2 bases, there was a span of 18 bases. CDR3 region: CSVPGGRAVNTEAFF. Here the CDR3 DNA reads TGCAGCGTTCCTGGGGGACGGGCTGTAAACACTGAAGCTTTCTTT.

This clonotype has only a few counts. This chain connects TRBV12-3 or TRBV12-4 to TRBJ1-1, with 7 bases matching TRBD1. After removal of 8 bases from V and 0 bases from J, the junction contained 9 bases not matched to a gene. This CDR3 is built from 15 residues. The CDR3 DNA follows: TGTGCCAGCGGCCTGGGACAGTTTATGAACACTGAAGCTTTCTTT. This translates into CASGLGQFMNTEAFF.

The chain links TRBV2 to TRBJ2-1; weak D call: TRBD2 (7 bases). The germline V and J ends were trimmed by 3 bases and 8 bases, with 17 bases remaining between them. The CDR3 runs to 15 residues. Germline CDR1 reads SNHLY; CDR2 reads FYNNEI. The CDR3, as DNA: TGTGCCAGCAGTGATGGCGGGGGCACCGTCCATGAGCAGTTCTTC. Translating gives CASSDGGGTVHEQFF.

This chain joins TRBV12-3 or TRBV12-4 and TRBJ2-1, with D tentatively TRBD1 or TRBD2 (5 bases each). The germline V and J ends were trimmed by 4 bases and 3 bases, with 19 bases remaining between them. The CDR3 spans 17 residues. This chain's CDR3 is CASSSGSGSAGYNEQFF. CDR3 coding DNA: TGTGCCAGCAGTTCGGGCTCAGGGAGCGCGGGCTACAATGAGCAGTTCTTC.

V usage is TRBV7-9 and J usage is TRBJ1-4; D is undetermined. This CDR3 contains 14 residues. The V end lost 2 bases, the J end lost 6 bases, and 10 bases lay between the germline ends. CDR1 and CDR2 from the germline V gene are SEHNR and FQNEAQ (reference sequence). The DNA of the CDR3 is TGTGCCAGCAGCTTAAGGGCGGATTATGAAAAACTGTTTTTT. This encodes CASSLRADYEKLFF.

The genes are TRBV20-1 and TRBJ2-5; 9 bases fit TRBD2. J was trimmed by 3 bases and V by 3 bases; bases with no gene match: 5. The CDR3 sequence is 14 residues long. Germline V gene lookup returns CDR1 DFQATT and CDR2 SNEGSKA (reference sequence). For the CDR3, the DNA is TGCAGTGCTAGTTTGACTAGCGGAGAAGAGACCCAGTACTTC. This gives the protein CSASLTSGEETQYF.

There are a few counts of this clonotype. V gene TRBV30 combines with J gene TRBJ2-1; D is ambiguous. V was pared by 0 bases and J by 8 bases, with 17 bases between. Per the germline V gene, CDR1 is GTSNPN and CDR2 is SVGIG (reference sequence). This CDR3 is 15 amino acids long. CDR3 residues: CAWSVSPKVGDEQFF. DNA for the CDR3: TGTGCCTGGAGTGTAAGCCCTAAGGTGGGCGATGAGCAGTTCTTC.

The chain uses TRBV7-2 and TRBJ2-2; 9 bases fit TRBD2. Germline V gene lookup returns CDR1 SGHTA and CDR2 FQGNSA. V was pared by 1 base and J by 1 base, with 4 bases of the junction left unmatched. The CDR3 spans 17 residues. CDR3 amino acids: CASSLVGLAWNTGELFF. DNA for the CDR3: TGTGCCAGCAGCTTAGTGGGACTAGCCTGGAACACCGGGGAGCTGTTTTTT.

This clonotype was counted ten times or more. The V call is TRBV12-3 or TRBV12-4, the J call TRBJ2-2, with a weak D call TRBD2 (7 bases). CDR3 length equals 15 residues. Between the trimmed V and J ends, which lost 2 bases and 4 bases, there was a span of 11 bases. CDR3 amino acids: CASSLRGGSTGELFF. DNA for the CDR3: TGTGCCAGCAGTTTAAGGGGGGGCAGCACCGGGGAGCTGTTTTTT.

This clonotype was recorded a few times. The J gene is TRBJ2-5, the V gene TRBV29-1; 7 bases map to TRBD1. The CDR3 covers 13 residues. CDR1 and CDR2 from the germline V gene are SQVTM and ANQGSEA. J gave up 5 bases and V 2 bases, and 5 bases lay outside the gene matches. For the CDR3, the DNA is TGCAGCGTTGAAATGGACAGGAGGGAGACCCAGTACTTC. It is translated as CSVEMDRRETQYF.

There are a few counts of this clonotype. The rearrangement links TRBV29-1 to TRBJ1-2, with 10 bases aligning to TRBD1. The CDR3 has 14 residues. The germline CDR1 and CDR2 sequences are SQVTM and ANQGSEA. J was trimmed by 0 bases and V by 6 bases; bases with no gene match: 4. CDR3 sequence (DNA): TGCAGCGTGGAGGGACAGGGGACTAACTATGGCTACACCTTC. Amino acid sequence: CSVEGQGTNYGYTF.

As for this clonotype: At one of its ends the junction is not consistent with the germline gene, which may arise from a read error. This CDR3 is CASSLASGYLHF. CDR3 coding DNA: TGTGCCAGCAGCTTAGCATCAGGGTACCTTCACTTC. The J gene is TRBJ2-7, the V gene TRBV7-2; a weak D match, TRBD1 (5 bases). The CDR3 consists of 12 residues. Germline V gives CDR1 SGHTA, CDR2 FQGNSA.

This clonotype was picked up a small number of times. The chain is built from TRBV7-8 and TRBJ1-3, with D possibly matching TRBD1 (5 bases). Germline V gene lookup returns CDR1 SGHVS and CDR2 FQNEAQ. The V and J ends lost 1 base and 0 bases respectively, with 10 bases between them. This CDR3 has 16 residues. DNA of the CDR3: TGTGCCAGCAGCTTAGTTCGGGGCACCTCTGGAAACACCATATATTTT. Protein: CASSLVRGTSGNTIYF.

The chain has TRBV6-2 or TRBV6-3 and TRBJ2-1; D perhaps matches TRBD1 (7 bases). CDR1 and CDR2 from the germline V gene are MNHEY and SVGEGT. The V end lost 2 bases, the J end lost 9 bases, and 17 bases lay between the germline ends. This CDR3 is 15 amino acids long. The CDR3 is CASSYKLEGAGEQFF. CDR3 in DNA: TGTGCCAGCAGTTACAAGTTGGAGGGGGCCGGTGAGCAGTTCTTC.

The chain links TRBV3-1 to TRBJ2-5; D unresolved. The CDR3 consists of 12 residues. Trimming stripped 3 bases from V and 3 bases from J, with 5 bases between. Germline V CDR1 and CDR2: LGHDT, YNNKEL (reference sequence). CDR3 bases: TGTGCCAGCAGCCATCTAAAAGAGACCCAGTACTTC. As protein: CASSHLKETQYF.

This clonotype is a singleton in its sample. The chain recombines TRBV13 with TRBJ2-5; 9 nucleotides align to TRBD1. This CDR3 has 14 amino acids. The J segment lost 5 bases and the V segment lost 4 bases, leaving 5 bases of the junction unmatched. Germline V lookup: CDR1 PRHDT, CDR2 FYEKMQ (reference sequence). The DNA of the CDR3 is TGTGCCAGCAGCTGGGACAGGGCTCCGGAGACCCAGTACTTC. The encoded protein is CASSWDRAPETQYF.

V is TRBV11-2 and J is TRBJ1-2; a weak D match, TRBD1 (6 bases). CDR3 length equals 15 residues. Germline values: CDR1 SGHAT, CDR2 FQNNGV. V lost 4 bases and J 4 bases, leaving 16 bases between the germline ends. The CDR3 spells CASSSLPQGGYGYTF. The CDR3 DNA reads TGTGCCAGCAGCTCGCTTCCACAGGGAGGCTATGGCTACACCTTC.

There are a few counts of this clonotype. The chain combines TRBV30 with TRBJ2-4; D is tentatively TRBD1 or TRBD2 (5 bases each). Germline CDR1 is GTSNPN and CDR2 is SVGIG (reference sequence). V dropped 2 bases and J dropped 6 bases, with 11 bases sitting between them. CDR3 length: 13 residues. CDR3 coding DNA: TGTGCCTGGAGTAATCAGGGACCAAACATTCAGTACTTC. Protein sequence: CAWSNQGPNIQYF.

This clonotype was recorded many times. The CDR3 protein is CATRLGQGVSGTGELFF. CDR3 DNA: TGTGCCACGCGTCTGGGACAGGGTGTCAGTGGTACCGGGGAGCTGTTTTTT. The V and J genes are TRBV10-3 and TRBJ2-2; 9 bases agree with TRBD1. The J segment lost 5 bases and the V segment lost 10 bases, leaving 17 bases of the junction unmatched. CDR3 length: 17 amino acids. Germline V gene lookup returns CDR1 ENHRY and CDR2 SYGVKD.

V and J are TRBV6-2 or TRBV6-3 and TRBJ2-6, with unresolved D. Trimming took 2 bases from V and 2 from J, leaving 7 bases between them. Per the germline V gene, CDR1 is MNHEY and CDR2 is SVGEGT. The CDR3 has 15 residues. The CDR3 DNA reads as TGTGCCAGCAGTTACCCCAGTCCTGGGGCCAACGTCCTGACTTTC. Its protein product is CASSYPSPGANVLTF.

V and J are TRBV30 and TRBJ2-7; 9 positions agree with TRBD1. Per germline, CDR1 GTSNPN and CDR2 SVGIG (reference sequence). The length of the CDR3 is 12 residues. V was pared by 1 base and J by 7 bases, with 2 bases of the junction left unmatched. The CDR3 DNA sequence: TGTGCCTGGAGTGGGACAGGGGTAGAGCAGTACTTC. Translating gives CAWSGTGVEQYF.

The chain has TRBV4-3 and TRBJ2-3; TRBD2 agrees at 7 bases. The germline gives CDR1 LGHNA, CDR2 YSLEER. The CDR3 sequence is 15 residues long. V was clipped by 4 bases and J by 4 bases; unmatched bases: 8. DNA for the CDR3: TGCGCCAGCAGCCCTGGGGGGGGAGTTGCAGATACGCAGTATTTT. The encoded protein is CASSPGGGVADTQYF.

This clonotype was seen ten or more times. The chain carries TRBV6-1 and TRBJ2-3; 12 nucleotides align to TRBD2. Germline trimming cut 6 bases from V and 1 base from J; bases unmatched to any gene: 8. The CDR3 runs 17 residues. Germline V gives CDR1 MNHNS, CDR2 SASEGT. The CDR3 protein is CASRRSLAGGGTDTQYF. DNA for the CDR3: TGTGCCAGCAGGAGATCACTAGCGGGAGGAGGCACAGATACGCAGTATTTT.

In its sample, this clonotype was seen a few times. The chain has TRBV4-3 and TRBJ2-2; 7 bases map to TRBD1. This CDR3 has 16 residues. Germline V gene lookup returns CDR1 LGHNA and CDR2 YSLEER. The trim removed 0 bases at V and 5 bases at J, leaving 6 bases unmatched. The CDR3 here is CASSQDEGQRTGELFF. In DNA, the CDR3 is TGCGCCAGCAGCCAAGATGAGGGACAGCGAACCGGGGAGCTGTTTTTT.

The chain carries TRBV20-1 and TRBJ2-3; TRBD2 is a possible D gene (6 bases). Trimming removed 1 base from V and 2 bases from J, with 19 bases in between. This CDR3 spans 17 amino acids. Germline assignment: CDR1 DFQATT and CDR2 SNEGSKA (reference sequence). The CDR3 DNA is TGCAGTGCTAGAGCGGCCGGGGAGGACCTCTACACAGATACGCAGTATTTT. Protein sequence: CSARAAGEDLYTDTQYF.

This clonotype came up a few times. This chain connects TRBV4-3 to TRBJ2-3; D might be TRBD1 or TRBD2, each matching 5 bases. Germline CDR1 reads LGHNA; CDR2 reads YSLEER. CDR3 length equals 14 residues. Trimming took 3 bases from V and 1 from J, leaving 8 bases between them. CDR3 sequence (DNA): TGCGCCAGCAGCCACGGGACGGGCACAGATACGCAGTATTTT. Its translation: CASSHGTGTDTQYF.

This clonotype has more than one count but fewer than ten. V gene TRBV12-3 or TRBV12-4 combines with J gene TRBJ2-1; 8 bases agree with TRBD1. The CDR3 sequence is 15 residues long. J gave up 5 bases and V 6 bases, and 9 bases lay outside the gene matches. CDR3 sequence reads: CASRDRAGGHNEQFF. The CDR3 DNA reads as TGTGCCAGCAGGGACAGGGCGGGTGGGCACAATGAGCAGTTCTTC.